A single sample gave rise to the 9 T cell receptor beta chains below, sequenced in a study of molecular identifiers for immune sequencing clone quantification. TCRdb used MiXCR to reprocess the PCR reads, holding one entry per CDR3 protein. The table includes under 600,000 distinct CDR3 sequences, about 25% detected once. The source material was naive CD8+ T cells from blood, with Jurkat cell RNA spiked in. Noted subset: FACS-sorted CD8+CD4-CCR7+CD45RA+ naive T cells. All receptors derive from a human donor in good health. Some libraries in this study had Jurkat cell RNA spiked in.

This clonotype was seen a handful of times. This sequence joins TRBV5-6 and TRBJ2-2, with a possible D match to TRBD2 (5 bases). Germline V gene lookup returns CDR1 SGHDT and CDR2 YYEEEE. V was shortened by 4 bases and J by 6 bases, with 10 bases between the two germline ends. The CDR3 sequence is 13 residues long. The CDR3 protein is CASSAAVAGELFF. The CDR3 DNA is TGTGCCAGCAGCGCAGCGGTAGCCGGGGAGCTGTTTTTT.

The rearrangement links TRBV5-1 to TRBJ2-1; D gene unclear. The V end was cut by 0 bases, the J end by 5 bases, with 12 bases between. The CDR3 sequence is 15 residues long. CDR1 is SGHRS, CDR2 YFSETQ, per germline. Here the CDR3 reads CASSLAGEIDNEQFF. The CDR3 DNA is TGCGCCAGCAGCTTGGCTGGAGAAATCGACAATGAGCAGTTCTTC.

This clonotype was detected many times. CDR3 DNA: TGTGCCAGCAGTTTATCAAAGATAAGCAATCAGCCCCAGCATTTT. Translation gives CASSLSKISNQPQHF. The rearrangement joins TRBV28 to TRBJ1-5, with D unresolved. The V gene's germline CDR1 is MDHEN and CDR2 SYDVKM. The CDR3 length is 15 residues. Trimming took 1 base from V and 1 from J, leaving 8 bases between them.

Worth noting for this clonotype: Mismatch with germline at one junction end may stem from a read error. The rearrangement joins TRBV6-2 or TRBV6-3 to TRBJ2-3; 7 positions agree with TRBD2. This CDR3 is 15 amino acids long. Germline lookup yields CDR1 MNHEY and CDR2 SVGEGT. Written as DNA, the CDR3 is TGTGCCTGCAGACAACTAGCGTATACCACAGATACGCAGTATTTT. It is translated as CACRQLAYTTDTQYF.

This clonotype was counted at least ten times. The V gene is TRBV4-2, the J gene TRBJ2-7; maybe TRBD2 (6 bases). V lost 3 bases and J 7 bases, leaving 13 bases between the germline ends. Germline loops: CDR1 LGHNA, CDR2 YNFKEQ. This CDR3 spans 13 amino acids. The chain's CDR3 is CASSQRLDVEQYF. The CDR3 region has the DNA TGTGCCAGCAGCCAGAGACTAGATGTGGAGCAGTACTTC.

The gene calls are TRBV30 and TRBJ2-7; D gene ambiguous. Trimming removed 0 bases at V and 2 bases at J, with 5 bases between. CDR3 length: 12 residues. Germline V CDR1 and CDR2: GTSNPN, SVGIG (reference sequence). The CDR3 DNA is TGTGCCTGGAGTGTTGCTGCCTACGAGCAGTACTTC. Translated: CAWSVAAYEQYF.

Concerning this clonotype: This may come from a read error, since a much larger clone is one base off. The rearrangement joins TRBV7-2 to TRBJ2-5; D is possibly TRBD2 (5 bases). There are 16 residues in the CDR3. From germline, CDR1 is SGHTA and CDR2 FQGNSA. The CDR3 here is CASSLEDAGIQETRYF. The CDR3 DNA sequence: TGTGCCAGCAGCTTAGAGGACGCCGGGATCCAAGAGACCCGGTACTTC.

V usage is TRBV19 and J usage is TRBJ2-7, with TRBD2 matching over 8 bases. This CDR3 is built from 15 residues. The V gene end was trimmed by 8 bases and the J gene end by 2 bases; junction bases not matched to a gene: 11. CDR1 and CDR2 (germline): LNHDA, SQIVND (reference sequence). This CDR3 reads CASGWSGRGAYEQYF. The CDR3 DNA is TGTGCCAGTGGGTGGAGCGGGAGAGGGGCCTACGAGCAGTACTTC.

This clonotype was counted ten times or more. The chain has TRBV4-2 and TRBJ2-3, with D tentatively TRBD1 or TRBD2 (5 bases each). From germline, CDR1 is LGHNA and CDR2 YNFKEQ. The CDR3 length is 13 residues. V gave up 5 bases and J gave up 11 bases, with 17 bases separating them. CDR3 region: CASSGGPLFEQYF. In nucleotides, the CDR3 is TGTGCCAGCAGCGGGGGACCCCTTTTTGAGCAGTATTTT.